This record covers a single T cell receptor beta chain. Conventional CD4+ T cells were sorted from blood as CD25-low CD127-high cells. TCRdb keeps only in-frame clones here, not all; method: immunoSEQ multiplex PCR. The repertoire consists of approximately 22,000 clones, with 95% to 96% occurring once and the leading ten covering about 1.2%. This entry is derived from a study of regulatory and conventional T cells in RAG deficiency. This sample also belongs to another study, concerning regulatory T cells. As that study records: Amplification used 52 TRBV primers and 13 TRBJ primers.

Sequenced material: CD25- CD4+ T cells sorted from blood. The receptor comes from a human donor in good health.

CDR3 region: CASSTSTGGPGNTIYF. In DNA form, the CDR3 reads TGCGCCAGCAGTACCTCTACAGGGGGTCCCGGAAACACCATATATTTT. The chain uses TRBV5-1 and TRBJ1-3; the match to TRBD1 covers 8 bases. The CDR3 is made up of 16 amino acids. Germline lookup yields CDR1 SGHRS and CDR2 YFSETQ. J gave up 4 bases and V 5 bases, and 11 bases lay outside the gene matches.